A selection of T cell receptor beta chains follows, all from one sample in a study of a mutant IDH1 vaccine in newly diagnosed glioma. Clones were read by immunoSEQ multiplex PCR, and TCRdb kept only the in-frame ones, dropping some. Among around 54,000 clones, 70% to 90% were seen once, and the ten largest hold roughly 19%. Sequences were derived from PBMCs, sampled from a glioma patient treated with radiotherapy, temozolomide or both. These receptors were taken from a man between 18 and 29 years old with glioma. The CDR3 runs from the conserved cysteine through the conserved F or W. Fields, in order: J gene, clone size, D gene, V gene, CDR3 DNA, CDR3 protein. The D gene is left open where the match is weak. Size is stated for part of the rows, as once, few or many counts, or as a class when the clone is expanded.

j_call: TRBJ1-3
clone_size: NA
d_call: NA
v_call: TRBV4-3
cdr3_nt: TGCGCCAGCAGCCAAAAGGCACTTTCAGTGGCTGGAAACACCATATATTTT
cdr3_aa: CASSQKALSVAGNTIYF

j_call: TRBJ1-4
clone_size: NA
d_call: NA
v_call: TRBV9
cdr3_nt: TGTGCCAGCAGCTTGCGACAGACAACTAATGAAAAACTGTTTTTT
cdr3_aa: CASSLRQTTNEKLFF

j_call: TRBJ1-1
clone_size: few
d_call: NA
v_call: TRBV27
cdr3_nt: TGTGCCAGCAGTTTTGGGGGGGAGTCCACTGAAGCTTTCTTT
cdr3_aa: CASSFGGESTEAFF

j_call: TRBJ2-4
clone_size: NA
d_call: NA
v_call: TRBV14
cdr3_nt: TGTGCCAGCAGCCAAGGGGGGGTAAACATTCAGTACTTC
cdr3_aa: CASSQGGVNIQYF

j_call: TRBJ2-2
clone_size: NA
d_call: TRBD2
v_call: TRBV9
cdr3_nt: TGTGCCAGCAGCGTCCCGGGACTAGCGGGAGCCGGGAACACCGGGGAGCTGTTTTTT
cdr3_aa: CASSVPGLAGAGNTGELFF

j_call: TRBJ2-7
clone_size: once
d_call: TRBD2
v_call: TRBV5-1
cdr3_nt: TGCGCCAGCAAAGTAACTAGCGGGGAAACCTACGAGCAGTACTTC
cdr3_aa: CASKVTSGETYEQYF

j_call: TRBJ2-2
clone_size: NA
d_call: TRBD2
v_call: TRBV4-1
cdr3_nt: TGCGCCAGCAGCCTTAATAGCGGGGAGAACACCGGGGAGCTGTTTTTT
cdr3_aa: CASSLNSGENTGELFF

j_call: TRBJ1-5
clone_size: NA
d_call: TRBD1
v_call: TRBV6-1
cdr3_nt: TGTGCCAGCTCGGACAGGGAGTATAGCAATCAGCCCCAGCATTTT
cdr3_aa: CASSDREYSNQPQHF

j_call: TRBJ1-1
clone_size: NA
d_call: NA
v_call: TRBV4-3
cdr3_nt: TGCGCCAGCAGCCAAGATGCGGCAGGGTTCGAAGCTTTCTTT
cdr3_aa: CASSQDAAGFEAFF

j_call: TRBJ2-5
clone_size: NA
d_call: TRBD2
v_call: TRBV6-1
cdr3_nt: TGTGCCAGCACTGACCTGGCGGGAGGGGTAGGGGAGACCCAGTACTTC
cdr3_aa: CASTDLAGGVGETQYF

j_call: TRBJ1-2
clone_size: once
d_call: NA
v_call: TRBV27
cdr3_nt: TGTGCCAGCAGTTTGATAGGGAACTATGGCTACACCTTC
cdr3_aa: CASSLIGNYGYTF

j_call: TRBJ1-2
clone_size: NA
d_call: NA
v_call: TRBV13
cdr3_nt: TGTGCCAGCAGCTTAACAGGAGGGGCAGCGGCCTTC
cdr3_aa: CASSLTGGAAAF